The next 14 T cell receptor beta chains were all read from a single sample in a study of blood T cell repertoires in COVID-19. Clones were read by immunoSEQ multiplex PCR, and TCRdb kept only the in-frame ones, dropping some. This sample carries 310,000 or so clones, approximately 92% of them seen once, and the ten largest clones take 0.9% to 1.2%. Sequencing was carried out using PBMCs or T cells enriched from blood (not recorded which). The receptors were gathered from a woman under 40 who had recovered from COVID-19.

The chain is built from TRBV5-1 and TRBJ2-2; weak D call: TRBD2 (6 bases). Germline loops: CDR1 SGHRS, CDR2 YFSETQ. This CDR3 has 13 residues. Trimming left V 4 bases short and J 8 bases short, with 12 bases between. The CDR3 coding sequence is TGCGCCAGCAGCCCGGGACTTGGTGGGGAGCTGTTTTTT. As protein: CASSPGLGGELFF.

The chain is built from TRBV7-2 and TRBJ2-7; 9 bases line up with TRBD2. V shed 0 bases and J 6 bases; nucleotides not matched to a gene: 12. In germline, CDR1 is SGHTA, CDR2 FQGNSA. CDR3 length equals 17 residues. The CDR3 reads CASSLASSGSFGFEQYF. As DNA, the CDR3 is TGTGCCAGCAGCTTAGCGAGTAGCGGGAGCTTCGGCTTCGAGCAGTACTTC.

This clone showed up just once. This chain links TRBV28 with TRBJ1-1; maybe TRBD1 (5 bases). Germline V gene lookup returns CDR1 MDHEN and CDR2 SYDVKM. There are 14 residues in the CDR3. V lost 7 bases and J 12 bases, leaving 24 bases between the germline ends. CDR3: CASTEAGTQGRTFF. The CDR3 coding sequence is TGTGCCAGCACCGAAGCCGGGACCCAAGGGAGGACTTTCTTT.

The V and J genes are TRBV27 and TRBJ2-7; TRBD2 matches at 9 bases. V was clipped by 5 bases and J by 5 bases; unmatched bases: 13. The germline gives CDR1 MNHEY, CDR2 SMNVEV (reference sequence). The CDR3 totals 16 residues. CDR3 loop: CASSRPGTSSIHEQYF. The CDR3 DNA reads TGTGCCAGCAGTAGGCCCGGGACTAGCTCTATCCACGAGCAGTACTTC.

This chain connects TRBV6-5 to TRBJ1-4, with a possible D match to TRBD1 (6 bases). This CDR3 is 16 amino acids long. Germline V lookup: CDR1 MNHEY, CDR2 SVGAGI. Trimming cost V 3 bases and J 3 bases, with 14 bases left between them. CDR3 protein: CASSYNWGRANEKLFF. CDR3 coding DNA: TGTGCCAGCAGTTATAATTGGGGGCGGGCTAATGAAAAACTGTTTTTT.

The rearrangement joins TRBV18 to TRBJ2-3; 9 nucleotides align to TRBD2. The CDR3 is made up of 17 amino acids. Germline CDR1 reads KGHSH; CDR2 reads LQKENI. Trimming cost V 0 bases and J 2 bases; bases outside gene matches: 6. In DNA form, the CDR3 reads TGTGCCAGCTCACCACCTAAAGCGGGAGGATACACAGATACGCAGTATTTT. The encoded protein is CASSPPKAGGYTDTQYF.

The chain links TRBV6-5 to TRBJ2-7, with TRBD1 as a possible D gene (6 bases). The germline V and J ends were trimmed by 0 bases and 4 bases, with 16 bases remaining between them. Germline CDR1 is MNHEY and CDR2 is SVGAGI. The CDR3 extends over 16 amino acids. This CDR3 reads CASSYSGYRAPYEQYF. CDR3 nucleotide sequence: TGTGCCAGCAGTTACTCGGGGTACAGGGCCCCTTACGAGCAGTACTTC.

This chain links TRBV7-9 with TRBJ1-2, with 7 nucleotides matching TRBD1. J was trimmed by 6 bases and V by 4 bases; bases with no gene match: 8. The length of the CDR3 is 14 residues. Germline values: CDR1 SEHNR, CDR2 FQNEAQ (reference sequence). The DNA of the CDR3 is TGTGCCAGCAGCTCGGGACAGAAAAAGCATGGCTACACCTTC. It codes for CASSSGQKKHGYTF. Filled out from reference TRBV7-9 and TRBJ1-2, the complete variable domain reads DTGVSQNPRHKITKRGQNVTFRCDPISEHNRLYWYRQTLGQGPEFLTYFQNEAQLEKSRLLSDRFSAERPKGSFSTLEIQRTEQGDSAMYLCASSSGQKKHGYTFGSGTRLTVV.

The rearrangement links TRBV7-9 to TRBJ2-7; TRBD2 agrees at 13 bases. V lost 4 bases, J lost 3 bases, and 3 bases stayed unmatched. The length of the CDR3 is 15 residues. Germline V gives CDR1 SEHNR, CDR2 FQNEAQ (reference sequence). The CDR3 DNA reads as TGTGCCAGCAGCTCCCGGACTAGCGGGAGCTACGAGCAGTACTTC. Translating gives CASSSRTSGSYEQYF.

The rearrangement links TRBV5-1 to TRBJ1-2; D uncertain. Per germline, CDR1 SGHRS and CDR2 YFSETQ. CDR3 size: 15 residues. V dropped 2 bases and J dropped 3 bases, with 14 bases sitting between them. The CDR3 loop reads CASSLGHGEHYGYTF. The CDR3 region has the DNA TGCGCCAGCAGCTTAGGCCACGGGGAACACTATGGCTACACCTTC.

Written as DNA, the CDR3 is TGCAGCGCCGGACTAGCCCGAGCAGAGCAGTACTTC. Translation gives CSAGLARAEQYF. The rearrangement links TRBV29-1 to TRBJ2-7; TRBD2 agrees at 8 bases. The V segment lost 7 bases and the J segment 7 bases; nucleotides outside the gene matches: 9. Germline values: CDR1 SQVTM, CDR2 ANQGSEA. The CDR3 totals 12 residues.

DNA for the CDR3: TGTGCCAGTACTCGGGACAGTTTGGGGAATTCACCCCTCCACTTT. It is translated as CASTRDSLGNSPLHF. The chain recombines TRBV19 with TRBJ1-6; 7 nucleotides match TRBD1. The CDR3 contains 15 residues. CDR1 is LNHDA, CDR2 SQIVND, per germline (reference sequence). V shed 7 bases and J 7 bases; nucleotides not matched to a gene: 10.

The chain employs TRBV7-9 and TRBJ1-5; D possibly corresponds to TRBD1 (6 bases). Germline V gene data show CDR1 as SEHNR and CDR2 as FQNEAQ (reference sequence). The V gene lost 4 bases and the J gene lost 3 bases, with 13 bases spanning the gap. The CDR3 is 15 residues long. In nucleotides, the CDR3 is TGTGCCAGCAGCTCCCAGGACAGTTCCAATCAGCCCCAGCATTTT. This sequence encodes CASSSQDSSNQPQHF.

This clone has only one observation. J is TRBJ2-7 and V is TRBV14, with TRBD1 matching over 11 bases. V shed 6 bases, J shed 4 bases, and the junction held 8 bases outside the gene matches. There are 15 residues in the CDR3. Looked up from germline, CDR1 is SGHDN and CDR2 is FVKESK. The CDR3 here is CASSYGQGAPYEQYF. The CDR3 DNA reads as TGTGCCAGCAGTTACGGACAGGGGGCGCCTTACGAGCAGTACTTC.